The next 6 T cell receptor beta chains were all read from a single sample in a study of CD8+ T cells in alopecia areata. Sequencing relied on a cDNA template that was reverse transcribed from extracted RNA. Some clones are missing from TCRdb's copy, which holds only in-frame ones; the method was immunoSEQ multiplex PCR. Among some 210,000 clones listed, under 70% were seen once. Treatment: oral pan-JAK inhibitor, 5-10 mg twice daily. This material consisted of CD4+ T cells sorted from blood, taken between weeks 44 and 45, from a patient treated with tofacitinib. The receptors stem from a human donor with alopecia areata.

The genes are TRBV9 and TRBJ2-1; 8 nucleotides line up with TRBD1. Germline values: CDR1 SGDLS, CDR2 YYNGEE. The CDR3 contains 15 residues. Trimming removed 0 bases from V and 1 base from J; junction bases left unmatched: 0. For the CDR3, the DNA is TGTGCCAGCAGCGTAGGGACAGGGTCCTACAATGAGCAGTTCTTC. It encodes CASSVGTGSYNEQFF.

The V call is TRBV9, the J call TRBJ1-1; perhaps TRBD1 as D (5 bases). This CDR3 is built from 14 residues. Trimming shortened V by 4 bases and J by 2 bases, and 12 bases separated the two germline ends. In germline, CDR1 is SGDLS, CDR2 YYNGEE. In DNA, the CDR3 is TGTGCCAGCAGCCCGAGACAGAGCAACACTGAAGCTTTCTTT. Residues: CASSPRQSNTEAFF.

CDR3 DNA sequence: TGTGCCTGGAGTGTAAAGTTGGGACAACGTTCCTACAATGAGCAGTTCTTC. Its translation is CAWSVKLGQRSYNEQFF. The V call is TRBV30, the J call TRBJ2-1; the D gene is possibly TRBD1 (6 bases). In germline, CDR1 is GTSNPN, CDR2 SVGIG (reference sequence). The CDR3 spans 17 residues. Trimming removed 0 bases from V and 1 base from J, with 16 bases in between.

This clone has only a few counts. The genes are TRBV10-1 and TRBJ1-1; perhaps TRBD1 as D (6 bases). V lost 6 bases and J lost 0, with 8 bases in between. The V gene's germline CDR1 is WNHNN and CDR2 SYGVQD (reference sequence). This CDR3 spans 13 amino acids. CDR3: CASRGHMNTEAFF. The CDR3 DNA reads as TGCGCCAGCAGGGGACATATGAACACTGAAGCTTTCTTT.

This clone has just one count. The V call is TRBV29-1, the J call TRBJ1-4, with TRBD1 as a possible D gene (5 bases). V lost 4 bases to trimming and J lost 7 bases, with 16 bases between them. Per the germline V gene, CDR1 is SQVTM and CDR2 is ANQGSEA. The CDR3 runs to 14 residues. CDR3 sequence reads: CSVVMAGFGEKLFF. The CDR3 nucleotides are TGCAGCGTTGTGATGGCAGGGTTCGGTGAAAAACTGTTTTTT.

This clone turned up a few times. CDR3: CASSREGSGTGANVLTF. CDR3 bases: TGCGCCAGCAGCCGAGAGGGGAGTGGAACTGGGGCCAACGTCCTGACTTTC. V and J are TRBV4-3 and TRBJ2-6, with D possibly called TRBD1 or TRBD2 (5 bases each). With 4 bases removed from V and 2 bases from J, the gap between germline ends came to 15 bases. Germline lookup yields CDR1 LGHNA and CDR2 YSLEER. The CDR3 has 17 residues.